Following are 20 T cell receptor beta chains from one sample sequenced in a study of T-cell memory formation after mild COVID-19. TCRdb called the 5' RACE reads again in MiXCR, with one record for every CDR3 protein. The table has about 430,000 distinct CDR3 sequences, approximately 25% seen once; the top ten hold around 8.7%. The sequencing input was PBMCs or a T cell subset sorted from them (not recorded which). These receptors all come from an adult woman who had mild COVID-19 (a few samples of this study predate the infection). Cell type and time point are not known.

The genes are TRBV5-1 and TRBJ1-2; D perhaps matches TRBD1 (6 bases). This CDR3 is 15 amino acids long. Germline V gene data show CDR1 as SGHRS and CDR2 as YFSETQ. V dropped 5 bases and J dropped 0 bases, with 14 bases sitting between them. CDR3 loop: CASSLEGGTNYGYTF. The CDR3 DNA follows: TGCGCCAGCAGTCTGGAGGGGGGGACTAACTATGGCTACACCTTC.

In this sample, this clonotype turned up a few times. The chain couples TRBV11-3 to TRBJ2-3; either TRBD1 or TRBD2 may fit D (5 bases each). Germline loops: CDR1 SGHNT, CDR2 YENEEA. Between the trimmed V and J ends, which lost 10 bases and 4 bases, there was a span of 15 bases. This CDR3 has 13 residues. The CDR3 reads CATSGTVADTQYF. CDR3 in DNA: TGTGCCACCTCCGGGACCGTCGCAGATACGCAGTATTTT.

This clonotype was detected ten times or more. CDR3 region: CASSHLGVGEDTQYF. The CDR3 coding sequence is TGCGCCAGCAGCCATTTGGGAGTCGGAGAAGATACGCAGTATTTT. This chain links TRBV4-3 with TRBJ2-3; D might be TRBD2 (5 bases). CDR3 length equals 15 residues. The V gene lost 3 bases and the J gene lost 5 bases, with 15 bases spanning the gap. Germline CDR1 reads LGHNA; CDR2 reads YSLEER.

The chain uses TRBV5-4 and TRBJ2-2, with 10 bases lining up with TRBD2. V dropped 2 bases and J dropped 7; count of bases not matched to a gene: 5. The CDR3 loop spans 15 amino acids. Germline CDR1 and CDR2: SGHNT and YYREEE (reference sequence). CDR3 amino acids: CASSLIAGGVGELFF. The CDR3 DNA is TGTGCCAGCAGCTTAATAGCGGGAGGCGTCGGGGAGCTGTTTTTT. Filled out from reference TRBV5-4 and TRBJ2-2, the complete variable domain reads ETGVTQSPTHLIKTRGQQVTLRCSSQSGHNTVSWYQQALGQGPQFIFQYYREEENGRGNFPPRFSGLQFPNYSSELNVNALELDDSALYLCASSLIAGGVGELFFGEGSRLTVL.

A few counts support this clonotype. This chain uses TRBV7-3 with TRBJ2-1; no definite D call. The CDR3 totals 13 residues. The V and J ends lost 3 bases and 5 bases respectively, with 8 bases between them. Germline assignment: CDR1 SGHTA and CDR2 FQGTGA. The CDR3 DNA follows: TGTGCCAGCAGCTTGGCCGCAAACAATGAGCAGTTCTTC. Its translation is CASSLAANNEQFF.

The chain combines TRBV12-3 or TRBV12-4 with TRBJ2-5; TRBD2 aligns across 11 bases. The V and J ends lost 0 bases and 5 bases, in that order; junction bases with no gene match: 5. The CDR3 extends over 16 amino acids. CDR3: CASSLALTSGTETQYF. The CDR3 DNA sequence: TGTGCCAGCAGTTTAGCGTTGACTAGCGGGACGGAGACCCAGTACTTC.

There are a few counts of this clonotype. This chain connects TRBV29-1 to TRBJ1-1; 9 positions agree with TRBD1. Per germline, CDR1 SQVTM and CDR2 ANQGSEA. Trimming removed 4 bases from V and 0 bases from J; junction bases left unmatched: 3. CDR3 length: 14 residues. The CDR3 nucleotides are TGCAGCGTTGGGCACAGGGGGCTGAACACTGAAGCTTTCTTT. It encodes CSVGHRGLNTEAFF.

There are a few counts of this clonotype. The J gene is TRBJ1-1, the V gene TRBV12-3 or TRBV12-4; D call uncertain. V was pared by 5 bases and J by 1 base, with 8 bases between. This CDR3 is 13 amino acids long. In DNA form, the CDR3 reads TGTGCCAGCAGTGTAAAAGAGAACACTGAAGCTTTCTTT. Translating gives CASSVKENTEAFF.

This clonotype was detected only once. V gene TRBV14 combines with J gene TRBJ1-6; 9 bases map to TRBD1. This CDR3 contains 21 residues. The V and J ends lost 3 bases and 0 bases, in that order; junction bases with no gene match: 15. Germline V CDR1 and CDR2: SGHDN, FVKESK. The CDR3 protein is CASSQRTGTGLRHSYNSPLHF. CDR3 DNA: TGTGCCAGCAGCCAGAGAACCGGGACAGGGCTTCGCCACTCCTATAATTCACCCCTCCACTTT.

The J gene is TRBJ2-5, the V gene TRBV9; weak D call: TRBD2 (6 bases). The CDR3 length is 16 residues. V lost 0 bases to trimming and J lost 5 bases, with 17 bases between them. Per the germline V gene, CDR1 is SGDLS and CDR2 is YYNGEE. In DNA, the CDR3 is TGTGCCAGCAGCGTAGCGGAGGGTGCAAGCTTTGAGACCCAGTACTTC. Translating it yields CASSVAEGASFETQYF. Full variable domain (outside the CDR3, taken from reference TRBV9 and TRBJ2-5): DSGVTQTPKHLITATGQRVTLRCSPRSGDLSVYWYQQSLDQGLQFLIQYYNGEERAKGNILERFSAQQFPDLHSELNLSSLELGDSALYFCASSVAEGASFETQYFGPGTRLLVL.

This clonotype was counted a few times. The rearrangement uses TRBV13 and TRBJ1-1; the D is unclear. Trimming removed 7 bases from V and 7 bases from J, with 10 bases in between. The CDR3 loop spans 11 amino acids. The germline V gene has CDR1 PRHDT and CDR2 FYEKMQ (reference sequence). The CDR3, as DNA: TGTGCCAGCACCCCGGGGATTGAAGCTTTCTTT. This sequence encodes CASTPGIEAFF.

This chain links TRBV14 with TRBJ1-1; D is ambiguous. With 0 bases removed from V and 7 bases from J, the gap between germline ends came to 12 bases. CDR3 length: 14 amino acids. CDR1 and CDR2 (germline): SGHDN, FVKESK. DNA of the CDR3: TGTGCCAGCAGCCAAGAAAACAGACACTATGAAGCTTTCTTT. Translating it yields CASSQENRHYEAFF.

The V call is TRBV20-1, the J call TRBJ2-2, with 8 bases that match TRBD2. The CDR3 is 15 amino acids. Germline assignment: CDR1 DFQATT and CDR2 SNEGSKA (reference sequence). Unmatched junction bases numbered 6, after V lost 0 bases and J lost 6 bases. As DNA, the CDR3 is TGCAGTGCTAGAGATCAAGCGGGAGCCGCCGGGGAGCTGTTTTTT. Protein: CSARDQAGAAGELFF.

V is TRBV12-3 or TRBV12-4 and J is TRBJ1-2; TRBD1 aligns across 11 bases. This CDR3 region has 16 residues. J gave up 2 bases and V 5 bases, and 7 bases lay outside the gene matches. CDR3 amino acids: CASSEHGTGGNYGYTF. Here the CDR3 DNA reads TGTGCCAGCAGTGAGCACGGGACAGGGGGAAACTATGGCTACACCTTC.

This clonotype has only a few counts. V gene TRBV7-3 combines with J gene TRBJ2-1, with D possibly TRBD2 on 7 matching bases. V gave up 5 bases and J gave up 7 bases, with 21 bases separating them. The CDR3 spans 16 residues. CDR1 is SGHTA, CDR2 FQGTGA, per germline. The CDR3 region has the DNA TGTGCCAGCAGCCTACGGGCGGCGGGGAGGGGGAATGAGCAGTTCTTC. Its translation: CASSLRAAGRGNEQFF.

This clonotype was found a few times. V usage is TRBV18 and J usage is TRBJ1-1, with TRBD1 as a possible D gene (6 bases). CDR1 is KGHSH and CDR2 is LQKENI in the germline V gene. This CDR3 comprises 15 residues. V shed 4 bases and J shed 1 base, with 13 bases lying between them. The CDR3 DNA is TGTGCCAGCTCACTTAACAGGGAAAGGAACACTGAAGCTTTCTTT. This codes for CASSLNRERNTEAFF. The full variable domain, completed using reference TRBV18 and TRBJ1-1, is NAGVMQNPRHLVRRRGQEARLRCSPMKGHSHVYWYRQLPEEGLKFMVYLQKENIIDESGMPKERFSAEFPKEGPSILRIQQVVRGDSAAYFCASSLNRERNTEAFFGQGTRLTVV.

This clonotype was observed a few times. The chain couples TRBV12-3 or TRBV12-4 to TRBJ2-2; 8 bases line up with TRBD1. This CDR3 spans 12 amino acids. The V gene end was trimmed by 9 bases and the J gene end by 5 bases; junction bases not matched to a gene: 2. The CDR3 DNA reads TGTGCCAGTGACAGGGGTACCGGGGAGCTGTTTTTT. Amino acid sequence: CASDRGTGELFF.

This clonotype was seen more than once but under ten times. The chain links TRBV5-1 to TRBJ1-2; 9 positions agree with TRBD1. The CDR3 totals 15 residues. Losses at the gene ends were 4 bases for V and 2 bases for J; bases not matched to a gene: 6. Germline lookup yields CDR1 SGHRS and CDR2 YFSETQ. The CDR3 here is CASSRRTGDNYGYTF. CDR3 sequence (DNA): TGCGCCAGCAGCAGACGGACAGGGGACAACTATGGCTACACCTTC. The whole variable domain, filled in from reference TRBV5-1 and TRBJ1-2, reads KAGVTQTPRYLIKTRGQQVTLSCSPISGHRSVSWYQQTPGQGLQFLFEYFSETQRNKGNFPGRFSGRQFSNSRSEMNVSTLELGDSALYLCASSRRTGDNYGYTFGSGTRLTVV.

This clonotype was detected a few times. The J gene is TRBJ1-2, the V gene TRBV7-9, with 8 bases fitting TRBD1. The CDR3 spans 14 residues. J lost 4 bases, V lost 2 bases, and 3 bases had no gene match. Germline V gene sequence: CDR1 SEHNR, CDR2 FQNEAQ (reference sequence). The CDR3 bases are TGTGCCAGCAGCTTAACTGGGACAGGCTATGGCTACACCTTC. Its translation: CASSLTGTGYGYTF.

The rearrangement uses TRBV10-2 and TRBJ1-4; 7 nucleotides align to TRBD1. Trimming removed 3 bases from V and 2 bases from J; junction bases left unmatched: 3. Germline V gene sequence: CDR1 WSHSY, CDR2 SAAADI. This CDR3 has 15 residues. The DNA for the CDR3 is TGCGCCAGCAGTGACAGGGGGGTCACTAATGAAAAACTGTTTTTT. The encoded protein is CASSDRGVTNEKLFF.